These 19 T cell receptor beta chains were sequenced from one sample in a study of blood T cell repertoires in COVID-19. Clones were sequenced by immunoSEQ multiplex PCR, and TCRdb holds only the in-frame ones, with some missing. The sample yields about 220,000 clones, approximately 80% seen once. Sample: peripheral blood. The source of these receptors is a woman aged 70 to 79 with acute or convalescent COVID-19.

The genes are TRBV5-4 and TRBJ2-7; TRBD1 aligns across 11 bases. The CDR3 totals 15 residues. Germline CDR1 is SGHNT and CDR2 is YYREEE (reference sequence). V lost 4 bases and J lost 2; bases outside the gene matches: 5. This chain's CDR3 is CASSQGQGAAYEQYF. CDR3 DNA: TGTGCCAGCAGCCAAGGACAGGGGGCGGCCTACGAGCAGTACTTC.

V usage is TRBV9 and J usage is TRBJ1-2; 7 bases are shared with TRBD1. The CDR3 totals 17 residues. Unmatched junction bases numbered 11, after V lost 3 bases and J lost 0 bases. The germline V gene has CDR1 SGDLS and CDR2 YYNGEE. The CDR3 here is CASSDRDRDLANYGYTF. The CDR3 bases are TGTGCCAGCAGCGACCGGGACAGAGATTTAGCTAACTATGGCTACACCTTC.

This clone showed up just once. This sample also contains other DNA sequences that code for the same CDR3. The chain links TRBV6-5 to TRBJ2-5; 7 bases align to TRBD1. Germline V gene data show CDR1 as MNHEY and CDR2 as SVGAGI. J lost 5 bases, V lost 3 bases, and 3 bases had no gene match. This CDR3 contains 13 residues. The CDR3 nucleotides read TGTGCCAGCAGTTATAGCAGGGGGGAGACCCAGTACTTC. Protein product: CASSYSRGETQYF.

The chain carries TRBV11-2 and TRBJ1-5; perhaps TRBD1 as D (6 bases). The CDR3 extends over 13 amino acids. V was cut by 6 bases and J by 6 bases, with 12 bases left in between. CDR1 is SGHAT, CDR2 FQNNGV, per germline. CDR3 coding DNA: TGTGCCAGCAGTACAGGGTTTGTTCAGCCCCAGCATTTT. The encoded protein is CASSTGFVQPQHF.

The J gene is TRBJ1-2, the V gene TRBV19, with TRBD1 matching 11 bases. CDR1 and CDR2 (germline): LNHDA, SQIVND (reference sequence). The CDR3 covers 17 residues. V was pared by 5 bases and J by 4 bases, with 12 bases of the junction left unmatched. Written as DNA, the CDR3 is TGTGCCAGTAGTTTGACAATGGACAGGGGGCTGGTCTATGGCTACACCTTC. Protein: CASSLTMDRGLVYGYTF.

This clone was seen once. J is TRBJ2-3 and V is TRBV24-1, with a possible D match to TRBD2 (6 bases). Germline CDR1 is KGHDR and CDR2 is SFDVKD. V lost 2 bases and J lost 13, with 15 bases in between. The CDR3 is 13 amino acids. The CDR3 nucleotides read TGTGCCACCAGTGATTCGACTAGTCTTAGTGAGTATTTT. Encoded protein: CATSDSTSLSEYF.

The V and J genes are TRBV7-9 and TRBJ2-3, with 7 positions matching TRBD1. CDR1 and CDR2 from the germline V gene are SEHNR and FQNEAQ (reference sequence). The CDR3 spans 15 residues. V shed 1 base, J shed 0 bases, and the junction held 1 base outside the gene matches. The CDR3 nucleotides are TGTGCCAGCAGCTTAGGACAGGGTAGCACAGATACGCAGTATTTT. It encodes CASSLGQGSTDTQYF.

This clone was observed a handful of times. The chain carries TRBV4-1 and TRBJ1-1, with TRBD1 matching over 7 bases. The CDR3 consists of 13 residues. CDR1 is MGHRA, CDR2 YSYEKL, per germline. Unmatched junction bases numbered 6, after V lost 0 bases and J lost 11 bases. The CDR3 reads CASSQEYRGRAFF. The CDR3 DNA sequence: TGCGCCAGCAGCCAAGAGTACAGGGGAAGGGCTTTCTTT.

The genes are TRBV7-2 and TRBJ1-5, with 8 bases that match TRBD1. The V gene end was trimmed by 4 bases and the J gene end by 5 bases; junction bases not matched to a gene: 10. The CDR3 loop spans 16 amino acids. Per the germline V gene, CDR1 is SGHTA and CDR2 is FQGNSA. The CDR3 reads CASSWTGHRSDQPQHF. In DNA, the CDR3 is TGTGCCAGCAGCTGGACAGGGCACAGATCAGATCAGCCCCAGCATTTT. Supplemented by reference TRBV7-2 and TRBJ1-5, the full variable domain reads GAGVSQSPSNKVTEKGKDVELRCDPISGHTALYWYRQSLGQGLEFLIYFQGNSAPDKSGLPSDRFSAERTGGSVSTLTIQRTQQEDSAVYLCASSWTGHRSDQPQHFGDGTRLSIL.

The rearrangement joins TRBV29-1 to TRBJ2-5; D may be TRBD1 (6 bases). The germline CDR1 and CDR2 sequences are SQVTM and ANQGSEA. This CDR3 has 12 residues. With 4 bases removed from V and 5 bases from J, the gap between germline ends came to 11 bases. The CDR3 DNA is TGCAGCGTTGTAAGGGGGATGGAGACCCAGTACTTC. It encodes CSVVRGMETQYF.

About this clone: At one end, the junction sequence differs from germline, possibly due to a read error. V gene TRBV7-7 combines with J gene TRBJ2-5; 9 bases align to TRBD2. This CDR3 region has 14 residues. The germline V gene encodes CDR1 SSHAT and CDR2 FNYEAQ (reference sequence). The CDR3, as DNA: TGTGCTAGCAGCAAGGGACTAGCCCAAGAGACCCAGTACTTC. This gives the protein CASSKGLAQETQYF.

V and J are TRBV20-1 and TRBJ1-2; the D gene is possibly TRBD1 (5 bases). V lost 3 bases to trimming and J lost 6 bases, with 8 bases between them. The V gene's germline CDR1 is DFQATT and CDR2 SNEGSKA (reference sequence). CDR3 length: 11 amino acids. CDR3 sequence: CSASPGNGYTF. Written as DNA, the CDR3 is TGCAGTGCTAGCCCAGGGAATGGCTACACCTTC.

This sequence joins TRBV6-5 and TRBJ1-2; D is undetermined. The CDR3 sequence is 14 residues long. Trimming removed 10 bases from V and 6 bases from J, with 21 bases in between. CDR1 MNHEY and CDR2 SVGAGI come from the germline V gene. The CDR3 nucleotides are TGTGCCACCCAACCCCATTCCGGGTCTGATGGCTACACCTTC. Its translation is CATQPHSGSDGYTF.

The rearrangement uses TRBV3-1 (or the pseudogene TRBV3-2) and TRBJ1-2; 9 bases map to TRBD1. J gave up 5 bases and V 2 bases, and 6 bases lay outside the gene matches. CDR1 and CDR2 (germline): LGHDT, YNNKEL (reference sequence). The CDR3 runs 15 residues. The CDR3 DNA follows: TGTGCCAGCAGCCAACTCCTGACAGGGGGGTATGGCTACACCTTC. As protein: CASSQLLTGGYGYTF.

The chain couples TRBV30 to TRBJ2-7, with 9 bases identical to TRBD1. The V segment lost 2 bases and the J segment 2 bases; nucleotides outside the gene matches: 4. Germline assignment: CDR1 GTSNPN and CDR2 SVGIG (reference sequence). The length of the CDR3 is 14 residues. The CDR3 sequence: CAWSSGQGAYEQYF. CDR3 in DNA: TGTGCCTGGAGTTCGGGACAGGGAGCCTACGAGCAGTACTTC.

CDR3 amino acids: CASSPGTGGGYYGYTF. The CDR3 nucleotides are TGCGCCAGCAGCCCTGGGACAGGGGGCGGCTACTATGGCTACACCTTC. V usage is TRBV5-1 and J usage is TRBJ1-2; TRBD1 agrees at 12 bases. The V and J ends lost 4 bases and 3 bases, in that order; junction bases with no gene match: 7. This CDR3 contains 16 residues. Germline lookup yields CDR1 SGHRS and CDR2 YFSETQ.

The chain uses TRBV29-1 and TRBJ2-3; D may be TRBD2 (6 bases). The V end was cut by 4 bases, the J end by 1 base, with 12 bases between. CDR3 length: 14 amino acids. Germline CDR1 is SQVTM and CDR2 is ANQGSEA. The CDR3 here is CSVVSLAGTDTQYF. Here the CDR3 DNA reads TGCAGCGTTGTATCACTAGCTGGCACAGATACGCAGTATTTT.

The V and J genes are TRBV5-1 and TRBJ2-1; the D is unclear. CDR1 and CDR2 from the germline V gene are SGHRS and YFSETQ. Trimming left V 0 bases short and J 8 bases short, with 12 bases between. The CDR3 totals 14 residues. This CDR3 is CASSLEFASYEQFF. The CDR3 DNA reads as TGCGCCAGCAGCTTGGAATTTGCGTCCTATGAGCAGTTCTTC. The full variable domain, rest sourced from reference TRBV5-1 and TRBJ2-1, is KAGVTQTPRYLIKTRGQQVTLSCSPISGHRSVSWYQQTPGQGLQFLFEYFSETQRNKGNFPGRFSGRQFSNSRSEMNVSTLELGDSALYLCASSLEFASYEQFFGPGTRLTVL.

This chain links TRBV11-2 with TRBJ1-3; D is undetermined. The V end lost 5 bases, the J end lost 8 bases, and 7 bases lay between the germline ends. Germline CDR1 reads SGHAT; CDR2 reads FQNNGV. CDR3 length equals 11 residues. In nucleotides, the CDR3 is TGTGCCAGCAGCCTAACCGACACCATATATTTT. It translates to CASSLTDTIYF. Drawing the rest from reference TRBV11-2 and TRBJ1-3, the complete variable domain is EAGVAQSPRYKIIEKRQSVAFWCNPISGHATLYWYQQILGQGPKLLIQFQNNGVVDDSQLPKDRFSAERLKGVDSTLKIQPAKLEDSAVYLCASSLTDTIYFGEGSWLTVV.